These T cell receptor beta chains were read from a single sample in a study of shared clonotypes between healthy human individuals. TCRdb's table, derived via immunoSEQ multiplex PCR, lists solely in-frame clones and lacks some. This table holds approximately 940,000 clones, 70% to 85% found once. Sequencing was carried out using memory CD4+ T cells sorted from blood. The source is a young man in good health. Each CDR3 is given with its conserved first and last residue. The D gene is left open where the match is weak. Clone size is shown for a subset of rows, as once, few, many or a class of expanded clone.

clone_size	v_call	d_call	j_call	cdr3_nt	cdr3_aa
-	TRBV19	-	TRBJ2-1	TGTGCCAGTTTTAGGGGCTCTCGCTACAATGAGCAGTTCTTC	CASFRGSRYNEQFF
-	TRBV7-8	-	TRBJ1-4	TGTGCCAGCAGCTTTCCCGGGCAGAGGGGTGAAAAACTGTTTTTT	CASSFPGQRGEKLFF
-	TRBV30	-	TRBJ1-2	TGTGCCTCACAATTCAAAGACCGACTCTATGGCTACACCTTC	CASQFKDRLYGYTF
-	TRBV29-1	-	TRBJ2-5	TGCAGCGTTGAACCGGCTACCGTGGCGGGGACCCAGTACTTC	CSVEPATVAGTQYF
-	TRBV13	-	TRBJ2-7	TGTGCCAGCAGCTCCGGGACGGTGAGTTTGTACGAGCAGTACTTC	CASSSGTVSLYEQYF
-	TRBV10-1	-	TRBJ2-2	TGCGCCAGCAGTGACCGACTGACCGGGGAGCTGTTTTTT	CASSDRLTGELFF
-	TRBV7-9	-	TRBJ1-5	TGTGCCAGCAGCTTAGATGGGCGGGACCGCCAGCCCCAGCATTTT	CASSLDGRDRQPQHF
few	TRBV18	-	TRBJ1-3	TGTGCCAGCTCCCCTGGGACTTTCTCTGGAAACACCATATATTTT	CASSPGTFSGNTIYF
few	TRBV6-6	TRBD1	TRBJ2-2	TGTGCCGGCGGGGGACAGGGAAACACCGGGGAGCTGTTTTTT	CAGGGQGNTGELFF
few	TRBV5-8	-	TRBJ2-3	TGTGCCAGCAGCTTGGCGGGTGCCGGGACCCGGGGGACAGATACGCAGTATTTT	CASSLAGAGTRGTDTQYF
-	TRBV25-1	-	TRBJ1-1	TGTGCCAGCAGTGGCCAGGGGTTGAGGGCGAACACTGAAGCTTTCTTT	CASSGQGLRANTEAFF
-	TRBV12-5	TRBD1	TRBJ1-6	TGTGCTAGTGGTTTGGACAGGGGGCCTAATTCACCCCTCCACTTT	CASGLDRGPNSPLHF
-	TRBV15	TRBD1	TRBJ1-2	TGTGCCACCAGCAGAGGAACAGGGGAAGGCTACACCTTC	CATSRGTGEGYTF
-	TRBV2	-	TRBJ1-6	TGTGCCAGCAGTGAAGATTGGGGCTCGTATAATTCACCCCTCCACTTT	CASSEDWGSYNSPLHF
-	TRBV30	-	TRBJ2-5	TGTGCCTGGAGTGGACTCCGGGAGACCCAGTACTTC	CAWSGLRETQYF
once	TRBV5-4	TRBD2	TRBJ2-3	TGTGCCAGCAGCTTGTCCGGACTAGTTACCACAGATACGCAGTATTTT	CASSLSGLVTTDTQYF
few	TRBV11-2	-	TRBJ1-5	TGTGCCAGCAGCTTAGATGGAGGGCGCGACCAGCCCCAGCATTTT	CASSLDGGRDQPQHF
-	TRBV30	-	TRBJ1-6	TGTGCCTGGACTCCTAACCAGGGTAGCCTTAATTCACCCCTCCACTTT	CAWTPNQGSLNSPLHF
-	TRBV18	-	TRBJ2-7	TGTGCCAGCTCACCACCGGCCCGCTACGAGCAGTACTTC	CASSPPARYEQYF
-	TRBV19	-	TRBJ2-5	TGTGCCAGTAGTAAACAGGGTCTAAAGGGAGAGACCCAGTACTTC	CASSKQGLKGETQYF
-	TRBV7-9	TRBD2	TRBJ2-1	TGTGCCAGCAGTCTAGCGGGAGGCCCCGTGGAGTTCTTC	CASSLAGGPVEFF
-	TRBV2	TRBD2	TRBJ2-1	TGTGCCAGCAGATTAGCGGGAGGGCTTCCGTTCTTC	CASRLAGGLPFF
-	TRBV7-6	TRBD1	TRBJ2-3	TGTGCCAGCAGGGCTACAGGGGAGCCCACAGATACGCAGTATTTT	CASRATGEPTDTQYF
-	TRBV7-9	TRBD1	TRBJ1-2	TGTGCCAGCAGCTTATCTTTAGGGGACAGCTTCTTC	CASSLSLGDSFF
-	TRBV27	TRBD2	TRBJ2-3	TGTGCCAGCCGGGGCGGGGGGCCCACAGATACGCAGTATTTT	CASRGGGPTDTQYF
-	TRBV2	-	TRBJ2-3	TGTGCCAGCAGTTACACTAGTTCTAGCACAGATACGCAGTATTTT	CASSYTSSSTDTQYF
once	TRBV14	-	TRBJ2-7	TGTGCCAGCAGCCAAGGAGCTTACTCCGAGCAGTACTTC	CASSQGAYSEQYF
-	TRBV29-1	TRBD2	TRBJ2-1	TGCAGCCTTGTAGCGGGAGGGCCGGGTAACAATGAGCAGTTCTTC	CSLVAGGPGNNEQFF
few	TRBV5-1	-	TRBJ2-3	TGCGCCAGCAGCTTGCCCCAGGGGGGAGTAACAGATACGCAGTATTTT	CASSLPQGGVTDTQYF
-	TRBV7-3	-	TRBJ2-3	TGTGCCAGCAGCTCTTACGGGTCCACAGATACGCAGTATTTT	CASSSYGSTDTQYF
-	TRBV5-1	TRBD1	TRBJ2-2	TGCGCCAGCAGCTTGATGGGGACAGGGTCCACCGGGGAGCTGTTTTTT	CASSLMGTGSTGELFF
-	TRBV4-1	TRBD1	TRBJ1-1	TGCGCCAGCAGCCAATCGGACCCCGGGACAGGGGCCTACACTGAAGCTTTCTTT	CASSQSDPGTGAYTEAFF